This TCR beta chain was sequenced in a study of cytomegalovirus exposure and HLA in healthy donors. At the level of the study: The use of the same platform for the 120 validation repertoires and the roughly 680 first-cohort repertoires was reported by a later analysis.

The validation cohort, a group of more than 100 subjects, included the donors and was separate from the roughly 670-subject first cohort. Sequencing used immunoSEQ multiplex PCR; TCRdb keeps in-frame clones, though not all of them. The sample lists about 66,000 clones, around 97% occurring once. The CDR3 has 13 residues. Germline V CDR1 and CDR2: MGHRA, YSYEKL. V was clipped by 4 bases and J by 5 bases, with 12 bases between them. The sequenced material came from PBMCs. This receptor was obtained from a woman younger than 35 in good health and CMV-seropositive. The chain is built from TRBV4-1 and TRBJ2-7; D gene uncertain. As DNA, the CDR3 is TGCGCCAGCAGCCTCCGGGTTAAGAACGAGCAGTACTTC. Translation: CASSLRVKNEQYF.